This T cell receptor (beta chain) comes out of a study of blood T cell repertoires in COVID-19. At the level of the study: Acute-phase and convalescent COVID-19 samples originated in the United States, Italy and Spain. Sources were T cells, B-cell-depleted T cells, or PBMCs; the material itself was cDNA or gDNA.

Under the authors' procedure: Estimation of nucleated cell counts was performed using reference gene primer amplification. Only in-frame clones appear in the TCRdb table, and some are missing; sequencing was by immunoSEQ multiplex PCR. D and trimming were read from the DNA, whereas the V and J calls and clone size are those reported in that table. The sample shows 95,000 to 100,000 clones, around 84% of them seen only once. The CDR3 covers 13 residues. CDR1 is SGHRS and CDR2 is YFSETQ in the germline V gene. Trimming removed 0 bases at V and 2 bases at J, with 5 bases between. The chain is built from TRBV5-1 and TRBJ2-5; maybe TRBD1 (5 bases). The clonotype comes from a woman aged 55-69 years with acute or convalescent COVID-19. The sequencing sample was made of peripheral blood. CDR3: CASSLDRQETQYF. For the CDR3, the DNA is TGCGCCAGCAGCTTGGACAGGCAAGAGACCCAGTACTTC.